The clone carrying this TCR beta chain was observed once. The protocol was immunoSEQ multiplex PCR, while the TCRdb copy is restricted to in-frame clones and leaves out a portion. Here the sample spans about 40,000 clones, around 93% being singletons. The data originate from a study of T cell changes during pregnancy in multiple sclerosis. CDR1 and CDR2 from the germline V gene are SGHRS and YFSETQ. The V segment lost 7 bases and the J segment 2 bases; nucleotides outside the gene matches: 9. The CDR3 extends over 15 amino acids. The rearrangement joins TRBV5-1 to TRBJ1-2; 9 nucleotides agree with TRBD1. The sequence was obtained from a female donor in good health, enrolled as a control in a pregnancy study. The sequenced sample was CD4+ T cells from peripheral blood mononuclear cells, obtained in the third trimester of pregnancy. CDR3 DNA sequence: TGCGCCAGCTCGCGGGACAGGGCAATCAACTATGGCTACACCTTC. Translated, it gives CASSRDRAINYGYTF.